This T cell receptor (beta chain) appears in the sequencing data of a study of cytomegalovirus exposure and HLA in healthy donors. Study-wide points: More clonal expansion characterized HLA-associated TCR beta chains than equally common others in a later analysis. The authors excluded some V segments, including TRBV6-2 and TRBV6-3, as indistinguishable. Investigators reported 150 to 200 TCR beta chains as tied to cytomegalovirus.

This CDR3 comprises 19 residues. CDR1 and CDR2 (germline): MNHNS, SASEGT. The V end lost 2 bases, the J end lost 0 bases, and 22 bases lay between the germline ends. This clone appeared once. The antigen remains unidentified. It was with 60 Vbeta and 13 Jbeta primers that the PCR ran. Method: immunoSEQ multiplex PCR; TCRdb's copy keeps in-frame clones and lacks some. The profile shows 130,000 to 150,000 clones, around 80% of them singletons. The chain employs TRBV6-1 and TRBJ1-2; tentative D call: TRBD1 (5 bases). Sequencing was carried out using PBMCs. This clonotype originated in a female donor in good health and CMV-seronegative. Here the CDR3 DNA reads TGTGCCAGCAGTGAATGGGCACTCCGACAGAGCCTTACTAACTATGGCTACACCTTC. Its protein product is CASSEWALRQSLTNYGYTF.